This TCR beta chain was obtained from a study of cytomegalovirus exposure and HLA in healthy donors. Study outcomes and limitations: Cytomegalovirus-associated TCR beta chains were listed, numbering 150 to 200.

As concerns this clone: Antigen: not known.

TCRdb's table, derived via immunoSEQ multiplex PCR, lists solely in-frame clones and lacks some. Among 100,000 to 150,000 clones, roughly 90% were seen once, and the ten largest hold 1.4%. Germline V gene sequence: CDR1 SGDLS, CDR2 YYNGEE. The CDR3 has 15 residues. The ends were cut back, 3 bases at V and 3 bases at J, with 16 bases in the middle. These donors were members of the roughly 120-subject validation cohort, a group separate from the approximately 670-subject first cohort. Input material: PBMCs. The chain links TRBV9 to TRBJ2-7, with D perhaps TRBD1 (6 bases). The receptor was derived from a man aged 25-40 years in good health and CMV-seronegative. The CDR3 sequence is CASSGKGESYYEQYF. The CDR3 nucleotides are TGTGCCAGCAGCGGCAAGGGGGAGTCCTACTACGAGCAGTACTTC.